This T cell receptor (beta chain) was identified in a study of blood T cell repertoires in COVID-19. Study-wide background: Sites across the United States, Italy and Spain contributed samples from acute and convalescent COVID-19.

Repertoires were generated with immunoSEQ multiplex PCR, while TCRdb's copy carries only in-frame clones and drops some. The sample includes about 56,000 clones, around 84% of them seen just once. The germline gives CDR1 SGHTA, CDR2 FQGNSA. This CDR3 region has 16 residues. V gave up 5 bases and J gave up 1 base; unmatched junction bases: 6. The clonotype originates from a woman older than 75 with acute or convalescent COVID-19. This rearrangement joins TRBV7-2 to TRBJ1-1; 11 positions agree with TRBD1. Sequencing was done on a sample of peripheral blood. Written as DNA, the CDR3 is TGTGCCAGCAGCAAGGACAGGGGGCGGCGGAACACTGAAGCTTTCTTT. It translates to CASSKDRGRRNTEAFF.